What follows is one T cell receptor (beta chain) and its context. Its antigen is as yet unknown. The data derive from a study of T cells in localized non-small cell lung cancer. Data came from immunoSEQ multiplex PCR; TCRdb stores just in-frame clones and leaves some out. The sample consists of roughly 76,000 clones, around 81% of them appearing once. Study outcomes and limitations: Higher T cell density in the blood was associated with longer overall survival, whereas higher adjacent-lung clonality associated with shorter survival. Multi-region tumor sequencing was not done, so intratumor heterogeneity could not be excluded. Among the top 100 tumor clones, a median 57 appeared in adjacent lung.

This CDR3 is 15 amino acids long. Trimming left V 6 bases short and J 2 bases short, with 11 bases between. Germline lookup yields CDR1 MNHEY and CDR2 SMNVEV (reference sequence). The receptor comes from a man between 40 and 69 years old with stage II squamous cell lung carcinoma. Here the sequenced sample was PBMCs, taken before any cancer treatment. This chain joins TRBV27 and TRBJ2-6; no definite D call. The CDR3 bases are TGTGCCAGCAGCCATTTAGGGACTGGGGCCAACGTCCTGACTTTC. Translation: CASSHLGTGANVLTF.